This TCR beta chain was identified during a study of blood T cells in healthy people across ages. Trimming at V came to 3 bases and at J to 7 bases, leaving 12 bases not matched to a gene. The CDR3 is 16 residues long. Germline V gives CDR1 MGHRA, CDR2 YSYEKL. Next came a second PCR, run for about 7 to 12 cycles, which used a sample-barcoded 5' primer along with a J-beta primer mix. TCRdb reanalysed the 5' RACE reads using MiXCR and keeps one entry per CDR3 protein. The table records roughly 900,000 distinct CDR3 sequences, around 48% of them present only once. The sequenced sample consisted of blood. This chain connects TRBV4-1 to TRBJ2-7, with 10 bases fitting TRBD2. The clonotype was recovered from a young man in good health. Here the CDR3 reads CASSQAPSGGYNEQYF. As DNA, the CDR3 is TGCGCCAGCAGCCAGGCCCCTAGCGGGGGTTACAATGAGCAGTACTTC.